This T cell receptor (beta chain) is drawn from a study of CD8+CD57+ T cells in acquired aplastic anemia. It was patients with CD8+CD57+ cell expansion by flow cytometry who were chosen for sequencing. This clonotype was seen just once. Profiling that covered TCR beta VDJ and CDR3 relied on genomic DNA as its template. TCRdb ran MiXCR on the reads and lists one entry per CDR3 protein. The table records 150,000 to 200,000 distinct CDR3 sequences, 40% to 60% of them present only once. CDR3 length: 13 amino acids. Germline V gives CDR1 WSHSY, CDR2 SAAADI. The V gene lost 5 bases and the J gene lost 4 bases, with 9 bases spanning the gap.

The chain couples TRBV10-2 to TRBJ1-5; D not certain. The sequenced material came from sorted CD4+, CD8+, or CD8+CD57+ T cells (not recorded which) from PBMCs. The TCR sequence derives from a human donor with aplastic anemia. DNA of the CDR3: TGCGCCAGCAGTAGGGAGTCAAATCAGCCCCAGCATTTT. This sequence encodes CASSRESNQPQHF.